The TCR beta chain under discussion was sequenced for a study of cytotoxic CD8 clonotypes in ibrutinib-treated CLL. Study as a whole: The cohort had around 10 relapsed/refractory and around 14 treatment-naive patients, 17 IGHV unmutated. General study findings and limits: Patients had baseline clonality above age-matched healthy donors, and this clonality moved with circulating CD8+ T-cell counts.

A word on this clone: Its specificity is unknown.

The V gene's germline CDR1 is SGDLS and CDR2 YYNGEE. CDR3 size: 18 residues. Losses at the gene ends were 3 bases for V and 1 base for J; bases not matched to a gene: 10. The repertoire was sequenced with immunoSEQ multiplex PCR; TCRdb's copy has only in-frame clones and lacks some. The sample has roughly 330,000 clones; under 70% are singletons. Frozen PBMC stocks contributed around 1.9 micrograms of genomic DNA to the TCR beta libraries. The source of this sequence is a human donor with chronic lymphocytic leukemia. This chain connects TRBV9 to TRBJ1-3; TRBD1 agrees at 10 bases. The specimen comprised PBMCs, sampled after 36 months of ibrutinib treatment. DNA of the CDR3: TGTGCCAGCAGCGCCCTCCGACAGGGGGCTGAATCTGGAAACACCATATATTTT. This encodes CASSALRQGAESGNTIYF.